This T cell receptor beta chain comes out of a study of metastatic and nonmetastatic thyroid tumors. Across the whole study: Malignant thyroid and benign thyroid patients provided blood and tumor or nodule tissue whose repertoires were compared.

Per the germline V gene, CDR1 is MNHEY and CDR2 is SMNVEV (reference sequence). The V and J ends lost 5 bases and 3 bases, in that order; junction bases with no gene match: 7. The CDR3 runs to 15 residues. Original handling: Differences in CDR3 between clinicopathological groups were drawn on to build a classifier intended to discriminate distant-metastatic papillary thyroid cancer patients. With MiXCR, TCRdb called clones anew from the PCR reads. These V and J calls originate from TCRdb's pipeline instead of the authors' own analysis. Counted here are about 69,000 clones, approximately 15% occurring once; the ten biggest clones make up under 8%. Every patient underwent thyroid surgery untreated.

The material sequenced was blood. The clonotype originates from a male donor with papillary thyroid cancer or a benign thyroid nodule (not recorded which). Some clones in this sample may be carry-over from other donors' samples. J is TRBJ2-7 and V is TRBV27; TRBD1 aligns across 10 bases. The CDR3 DNA reads as TGTGCCAGCAGTGGGTTCGGACAGGGGGTCTACGAGCAGTACTTC. It codes for CASSGFGQGVYEQYF.